A single sample is the source of the 2 T cell receptor beta chains below, sequenced in a study of blood T cell repertoires in COVID-19. Only in-frame clones appear in the TCRdb table, and some are missing; sequencing was by immunoSEQ multiplex PCR. The table lists 61,000 or so clones, 79% of them singletons. The sample was peripheral blood. The receptors originated from a woman between 65 and 79 years old with acute or convalescent COVID-19.

The gene calls are TRBV9 and TRBJ1-3; possibly TRBD1 for D (6 bases). The germline V gene encodes CDR1 SGDLS and CDR2 YYNGEE. The CDR3 has 16 amino acids. The V end was cut by 0 bases, the J end by 3 bases, with 13 bases between. CDR3 in DNA: TGTGCCAGCAGCGTAGAGCCCAGGGGCATTGGAAACACCATATATTTT. This encodes CASSVEPRGIGNTIYF.

The chain combines TRBV18 with TRBJ1-2; a possible D gene is TRBD1 (6 bases). Germline V lookup: CDR1 KGHSH, CDR2 LQKENI. The CDR3 is 14 residues long. With 4 bases removed from V and 5 bases from J, the gap between germline ends came to 14 bases. The CDR3 protein is CASSLGGQQYGYTF. The CDR3 coding sequence is TGTGCCAGCTCACTTGGAGGACAGCAGTATGGCTACACCTTC.